This T cell receptor (beta chain) was profiled in a study of T cell changes during pregnancy in multiple sclerosis. In this sample, this clone turned up once. Germline values: CDR1 MNHNY, CDR2 SVGAGI (reference sequence). The CDR3 contains 13 residues. V lost 5 bases to trimming and J lost 9 bases; unmatched junction nucleotides: 7. Repertoires were generated with immunoSEQ multiplex PCR, while TCRdb's copy carries only in-frame clones and drops some. This table holds approximately 60,000 clones, 80% to 95% found once. The gene calls are TRBV6-6 and TRBJ2-1; TRBD1 aligns across 7 bases. The receptor comes from a female donor with multiple sclerosis, enrolled in a pregnancy study. The sequencing used CD8+ T cells from peripheral blood mononuclear cells, collected in the second trimester of pregnancy. Here the CDR3 reads CASSPKGGREQFF. DNA for the CDR3: TGTGCCAGCAGTCCGAAAGGGGGCCGTGAGCAGTTCTTC.